The clone carrying this T cell receptor (beta chain) was seen only a few times. The treatment is: some 19 received Ad26.COV2.S at low or high dose, single or two shots; a few received placebo; per-sample allocation not given. On day 63 after the first injection, vaccine and placebo recipients gave samples. Ad26.COV2.S expressed prefusion-stabilized spike from the original Wuhan strain. The data were taken from a study of Ad26.COV2.S vaccination and SARS-CoV-2 variants. In germline, CDR1 is MNHEY, CDR2 SMNVEV (reference sequence). This CDR3 spans 16 amino acids. The junction had 11 bases not matched to a gene; V was cut back by 5 bases and J by 2 bases. Clones were sequenced by immunoSEQ multiplex PCR, and TCRdb holds only the in-frame ones, with some missing. The table has fewer than 400,000 clones, over 75% seen once; the top ten hold 1.5% to 2%.

The chain recombines TRBV27 with TRBJ2-7, with 8 nucleotides matching TRBD1. This specimen consisted of peripheral blood, obtained in a trial of Ad26.COV2.S vaccine versus placebo. This clonotype was sampled from a person between 18 and 65 years old who received the Ad26.COV2.S COVID-19 vaccine or a placebo. The CDR3 bases are TGTGCCAGCAGTACTCTGCAGGGGGCGTTGACCTACGAGCAGTACTTC. It codes for CASSTLQGALTYEQYF.